The text below deals with one TCR beta chain. Its antigen is currently unknown. Measured with immunoSEQ multiplex PCR; TCRdb has only the in-frame clones, and not every one. This sample yields around 50,000 clones, of which 77% are seen a single time; roughly 3% belongs to the top ten. This sample stems from a study of OX40 agonist ivuxolimab in advanced cancers. Study information: The study enrolled dose-escalation patients with hepatocellular carcinoma, melanoma, renal cell or head and neck cancer. Anti-PD-1, anti-PD-L1 or anti-CTLA-4 therapy given earlier was allowed, and approximately 40% had some. Study-level findings and limits: The average count of expanded clones was higher among CD8+ T cells than among CD4+. Partial responders treated at 0.1-3.0 mg/kg exhibited clonal expansion among the lowest measured.

Trimming removed 4 bases at V and 2 bases at J, with 12 bases between. This CDR3 spans 15 amino acids. Germline V gene lookup returns CDR1 SGHDT and CDR2 YYEEEE. The sequence came from an adult with an advanced solid tumor such as melanoma, head and neck, liver or kidney cancer. V is TRBV5-6 and J is TRBJ2-2; D unresolved. The starting material was CD4+ or CD8+ T cells sorted from blood, obtained in a trial of the OX40 agonist ivuxolimab. The CDR3 reads CASSLVGKNTGELFF. The CDR3 DNA follows: TGTGCCAGCAGCCTGGTTGGCAAAAACACCGGGGAGCTGTTTTTT.